The rows below give T cell receptor beta chains drawn from one sample of a study of blood T cell repertoires in COVID-19. Sequencing used immunoSEQ multiplex PCR; TCRdb keeps in-frame clones, though not all of them. The sample contains just over 200,000 clones, over 70% of which appear only once. Material for sequencing was peripheral blood. These receptors were obtained from a woman in her 70s with acute or convalescent COVID-19. Both conserved end residues are part of each CDR3.

j_call v_call cdr3_length cdr3_aa
TRBJ1-3 TRBV5-1 15 CASSPSAGTGNTIYF
TRBJ1-4 TRBV5-6 14 CASSGDRGNEKLFF
TRBJ2-7 TRBV6-4 14 CASISGTGAYEQYF
TRBJ2-7 TRBV29-1 14 CSVSDRGSSYEQYF
TRBJ2-3 TRBV21-1 13 CASSKASAHTQYF
TRBJ1-5 TRBV2 14 CATGAGTGDQPQHF
TRBJ2-2 TRBV5-1 16 CASSLGQGGNTGELFF
TRBJ2-7 TRBV5-6 12 CASSWDRDEQYF
TRBJ1-5 TRBV4-1 18 CASSQQIPGLPSNQPQHF
TRBJ1-5 TRBV28 15 CASSLRDRTIQPQHF
TRBJ2-3 TRBV30 15 CAWSSGATTTDTQYF
TRBJ2-5 TRBV19 12 CASSGGGETQYF
TRBJ2-7 TRBV27 14 CASSLQGPRYEQYF
TRBJ1-5 TRBV7-2 15 CASSTRQGDNQPQHF
TRBJ2-2 TRBV19 12 CASTTGTGELFF
TRBJ2-1 TRBV6-4 16 CASSDPQRGAGNEQFF
TRBJ2-7 TRBV11-3 15 CASSARSGSEYEQYF
TRBJ2-2 TRBV30 14 CARRTSGNTGELFF
TRBJ2-1 TRBV6-1 16 CASTEPLAVGYNEQFF
TRBJ2-5 TRBV27 15 CASRRRGLGQETQYF
TRBJ1-1 TRBV27 14 CASSKTGRNTEAFF
TRBJ2-1 TRBV11-2 15 CASSLVSGSGDEQFF
TRBJ1-5 TRBV19 14 CASSRWGGGQPQHF
TRBJ2-5 TRBV27 15 CASSLTSGGWETQYF
TRBJ1-3 TRBV2 13 CASSGQGADTIYF
TRBJ1-6 TRBV28 15 CASSLLTDYNSPLHF
TRBJ2-1 TRBV12-3/TRBV12-4 13 CASSLAGPSEQFF
TRBJ2-2 TRBV19 18 CASSGAVSGSLGTGELFF
TRBJ1-1 TRBV9 18 CASSVGGRVSASRTEAFF
TRBJ1-4 TRBV2 15 CVSLRAGNPNEKLFF
TRBJ2-1 TRBV7-3 16 CASSPRGGAVHNEQFF
TRBJ1-1 TRBV18 14 CASSLQVGNTEAFF